The present T cell receptor beta chain was sequenced within a study of molecular identifiers for immune sequencing clone quantification. Study-level points and caveats: Over 97% of CMV-specific effector molecules, but under 1% of naive ones, were in clones above 20 copies.

CDR1 LGHNA and CDR2 YSLEER come from the germline V gene. The CDR3 is 21 residues long. Trimming stripped 0 bases from V and 0 bases from J, with 24 bases between. A single record per CDR3 protein comes from TCRdb applying MiXCR to the PCR reads. The data contain just under 650,000 distinct CDR3 sequences, about 20% of them singletons. A word on this clonotype: Its antigen is not identified.

The chain carries TRBV4-3 and TRBJ2-4; TRBD2 might be the D (5 bases). The sequenced sample consisted of naive CD8+ T cells from blood, with Jurkat cell RNA spiked in. The subset here: FACS-sorted CD8+CD4-CCR7+CD45RA+ naive T cells. The source is a human donor in good health. Some libraries in this study had Jurkat cell RNA spiked in. CDR3 in DNA: TGCGCCAGCAGCCAAGATTGGAATCCAGCGGCCCCGGGCCAAGCCAAAAACATTCAGTACTTC. As protein: CASSQDWNPAAPGQAKNIQYF.